This T cell receptor (beta chain) was found in a study of molecular identifiers for immune sequencing clone quantification. Whole-study context: Replicate experiments divided RNA from about 21,000 or 97,000 naive CD8 cells into five parts and sequenced four. Study outcomes and limitations: Clonotypes surpassing 20 RNA copies contained over 97% of effector molecules, versus under 1% in naive cells. Detection of one spiked Jurkat cell's TCR RNA reportedly worked in around 1 million naive cells.

Naive CD8 T cells, phenotype CD8+CD4-CCR7+CD45RA+, were sorted. Via MiXCR, TCRdb re-called the PCR reads, giving one row per CDR3 protein. The repertoire has approximately 20,000 distinct CDR3 sequences, roughly 20% of them found once; the top ten carry around 6.4%. The CDR3 consists of 12 residues. In germline, CDR1 is PRHDT, CDR2 FYEKMQ (reference sequence). V was shortened by 5 bases and J by 5 bases, with 9 bases between the two germline ends. This clonotype came up many times. The antigen is undetermined. The receptor was derived from a human donor in good health. Some libraries in this study had Jurkat cell RNA spiked in. V gene TRBV13 combines with J gene TRBJ2-5; no clear D gene. Sample: naive CD8+ T cells from blood, with Jurkat cell RNA spiked in. Subset of the sample: FACS-sorted CD8+CD4-CCR7+CD45RA+ naive T cells. CDR3 sequence reads: CASSLLMETQYF. In nucleotides, the CDR3 is TGTGCCAGCAGCCTACTTATGGAGACCCAGTACTTC.